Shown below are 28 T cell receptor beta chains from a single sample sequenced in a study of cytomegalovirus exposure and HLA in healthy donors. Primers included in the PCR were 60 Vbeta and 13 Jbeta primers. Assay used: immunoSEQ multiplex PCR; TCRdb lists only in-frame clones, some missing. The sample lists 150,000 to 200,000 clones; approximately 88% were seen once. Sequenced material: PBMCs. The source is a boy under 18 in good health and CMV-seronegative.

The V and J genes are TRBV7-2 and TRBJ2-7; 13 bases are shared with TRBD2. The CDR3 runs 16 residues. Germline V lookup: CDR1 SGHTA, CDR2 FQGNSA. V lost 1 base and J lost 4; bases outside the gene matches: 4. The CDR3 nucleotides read TGTGCCAGCAGCTTAGATACTAGCGGGGGGGGATACGAGCAGTACTTC. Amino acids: CASSLDTSGGGYEQYF. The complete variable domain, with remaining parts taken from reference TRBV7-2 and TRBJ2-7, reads GAGVSQSPSNKVTEKGKDVELRCDPISGHTALYWYRQSLGQGLEFLIYFQGNSAPDKSGLPSDRFSAERTGGSVSTLTIQRTQQEDSAVYLCASSLDTSGGGYEQYFGPGTRLTVT.

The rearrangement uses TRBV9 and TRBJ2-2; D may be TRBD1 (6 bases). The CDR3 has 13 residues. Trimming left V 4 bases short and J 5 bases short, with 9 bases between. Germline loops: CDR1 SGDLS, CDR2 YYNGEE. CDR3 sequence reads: CASSRTGTGELFF. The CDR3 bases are TGTGCCAGCAGCAGAACAGGGACCGGGGAGCTGTTTTTT. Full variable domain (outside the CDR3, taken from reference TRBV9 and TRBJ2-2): DSGVTQTPKHLITATGQRVTLRCSPRSGDLSVYWYQQSLDQGLQFLIQYYNGEERAKGNILERFSAQQFPDLHSELNLSSLELGDSALYFCASSRTGTGELFFGEGSRLTVL.

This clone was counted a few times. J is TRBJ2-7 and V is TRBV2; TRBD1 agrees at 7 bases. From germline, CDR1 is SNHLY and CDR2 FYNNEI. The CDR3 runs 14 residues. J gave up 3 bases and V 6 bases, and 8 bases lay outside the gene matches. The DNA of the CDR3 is TGTGCCAGCAGACCGACAGGGAAGGACTACGAGCAGTACTTC. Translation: CASRPTGKDYEQYF.

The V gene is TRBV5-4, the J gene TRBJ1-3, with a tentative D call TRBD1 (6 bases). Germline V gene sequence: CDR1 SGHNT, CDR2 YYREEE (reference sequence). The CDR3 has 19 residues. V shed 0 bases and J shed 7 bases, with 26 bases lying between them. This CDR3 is CASSLGVNRGAGLRNTIYF. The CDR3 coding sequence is TGTGCCAGCAGCTTGGGTGTTAATCGGGGGGCGGGTTTACGGAACACCATATATTTT.

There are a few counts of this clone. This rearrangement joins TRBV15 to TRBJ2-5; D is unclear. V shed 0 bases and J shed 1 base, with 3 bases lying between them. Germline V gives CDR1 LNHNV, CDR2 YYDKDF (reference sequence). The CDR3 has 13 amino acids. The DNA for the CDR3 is TGTGCCACCAGCAGAGACATCCAAGAGACCCAGTACTTC. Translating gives CATSRDIQETQYF.

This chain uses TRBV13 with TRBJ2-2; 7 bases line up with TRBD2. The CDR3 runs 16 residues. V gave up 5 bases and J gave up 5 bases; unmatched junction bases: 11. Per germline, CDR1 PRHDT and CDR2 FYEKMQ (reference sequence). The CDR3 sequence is CASSRRLAGRTGELFF. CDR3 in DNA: TGTGCCAGCAGCCGAAGACTAGCAGGACGTACCGGGGAGCTGTTTTTT.

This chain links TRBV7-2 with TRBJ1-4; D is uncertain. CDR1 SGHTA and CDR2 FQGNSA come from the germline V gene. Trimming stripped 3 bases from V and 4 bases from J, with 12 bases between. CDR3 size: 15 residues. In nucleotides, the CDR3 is TGTGCCAGCAGCTTTAACGGGAGGGTTAATGAAAAACTGTTTTTT. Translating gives CASSFNGRVNEKLFF.

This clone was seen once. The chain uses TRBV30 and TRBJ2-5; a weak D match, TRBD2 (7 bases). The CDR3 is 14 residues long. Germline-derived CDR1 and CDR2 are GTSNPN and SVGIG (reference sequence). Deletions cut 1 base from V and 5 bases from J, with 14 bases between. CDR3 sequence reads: CAWSERGGWETQYF. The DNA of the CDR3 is TGTGCCTGGAGTGAAAGGGGGGGCTGGGAGACCCAGTACTTC.

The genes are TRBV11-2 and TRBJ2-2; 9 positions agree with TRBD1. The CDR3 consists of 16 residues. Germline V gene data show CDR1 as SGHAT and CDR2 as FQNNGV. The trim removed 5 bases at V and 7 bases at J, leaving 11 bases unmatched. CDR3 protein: CASSRGDRDNIGELFF. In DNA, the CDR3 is TGTGCCAGCAGCCGCGGGGACAGGGATAATATCGGGGAGCTGTTTTTT.

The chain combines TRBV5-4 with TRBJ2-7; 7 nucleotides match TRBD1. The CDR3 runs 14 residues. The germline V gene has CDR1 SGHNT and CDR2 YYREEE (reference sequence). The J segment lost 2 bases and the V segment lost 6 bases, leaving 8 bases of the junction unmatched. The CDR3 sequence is CASTSGQVPYEQYF. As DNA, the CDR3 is TGTGCCAGCACTTCAGGACAGGTACCCTACGAGCAGTACTTC.

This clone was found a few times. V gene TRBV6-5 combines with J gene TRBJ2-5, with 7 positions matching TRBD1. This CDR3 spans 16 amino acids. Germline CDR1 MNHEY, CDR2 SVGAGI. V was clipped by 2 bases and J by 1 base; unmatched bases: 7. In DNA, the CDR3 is TGTGCCAGCAGTTACGGGATAACAGGGGCCCAAGAGACCCAGTACTTC. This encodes CASSYGITGAQETQYF.

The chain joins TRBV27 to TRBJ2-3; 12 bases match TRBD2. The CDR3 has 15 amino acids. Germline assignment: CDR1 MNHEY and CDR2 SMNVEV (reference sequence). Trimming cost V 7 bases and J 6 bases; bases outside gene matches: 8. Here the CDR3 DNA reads TGTGCCAGCACCTCGACTAGCGGGAGTTCGGATACGCAGTATTTT. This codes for CASTSTSGSSDTQYF.

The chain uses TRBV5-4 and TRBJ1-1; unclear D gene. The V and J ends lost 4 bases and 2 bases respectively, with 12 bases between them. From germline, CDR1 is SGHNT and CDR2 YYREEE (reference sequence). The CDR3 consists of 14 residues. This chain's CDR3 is CASSAARGNTEAFF. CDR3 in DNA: TGTGCCAGCAGCGCGGCCCGGGGTAACACTGAAGCTTTCTTT.

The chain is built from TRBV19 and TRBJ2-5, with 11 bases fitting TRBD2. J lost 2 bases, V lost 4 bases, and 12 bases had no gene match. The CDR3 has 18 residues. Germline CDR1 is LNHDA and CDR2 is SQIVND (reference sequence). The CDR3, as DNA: TGTGCCAGTAGTACGCTAGCGGGAGGACGTAGGGGGCAAGAGACCCAGTACTTC. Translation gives CASSTLAGGRRGQETQYF.

Written as DNA, the CDR3 is TGTGCCAGCAGCGCGAGCGGGGGGAACTCCTACAATGAGCAGTTCTTC. It translates to CASSASGGNSYNEQFF. The chain employs TRBV9 and TRBJ2-1, with 9 positions matching TRBD2. With 3 bases clipped from V and 0 bases from J, the junction kept 4 bases outside the gene matches. CDR1 and CDR2 (germline): SGDLS, YYNGEE. The CDR3 length is 16 residues.

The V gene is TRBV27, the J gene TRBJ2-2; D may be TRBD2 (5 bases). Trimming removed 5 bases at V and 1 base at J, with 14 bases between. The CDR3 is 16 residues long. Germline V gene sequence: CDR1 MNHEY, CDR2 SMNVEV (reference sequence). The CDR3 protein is CASSETGSLNTGELFF. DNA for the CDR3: TGTGCCAGCAGTGAAACGGGGTCCTTGAACACCGGGGAGCTGTTTTTT.

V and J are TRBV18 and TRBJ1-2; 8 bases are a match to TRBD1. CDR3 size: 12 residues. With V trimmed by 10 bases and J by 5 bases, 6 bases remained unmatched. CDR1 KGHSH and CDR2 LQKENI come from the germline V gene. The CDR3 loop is CATLDRVYGYTF. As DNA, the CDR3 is TGTGCCACCCTGGACAGGGTATATGGCTACACCTTC.

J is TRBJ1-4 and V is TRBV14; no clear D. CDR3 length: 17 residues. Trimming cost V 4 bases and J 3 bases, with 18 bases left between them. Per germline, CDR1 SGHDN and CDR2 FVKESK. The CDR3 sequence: CASSPAGVGSPNEKLFF. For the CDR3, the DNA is TGTGCCAGCAGCCCTGCCGGGGTGGGGTCTCCTAATGAAAAACTGTTTTTT.

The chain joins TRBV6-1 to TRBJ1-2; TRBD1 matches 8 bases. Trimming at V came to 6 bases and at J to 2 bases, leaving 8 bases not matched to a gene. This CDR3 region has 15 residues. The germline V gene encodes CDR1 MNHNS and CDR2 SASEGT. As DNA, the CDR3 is TGTGCCAGCAGCGACTGGACAGGGATGAACTATGGCTACACCTTC. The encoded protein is CASSDWTGMNYGYTF.

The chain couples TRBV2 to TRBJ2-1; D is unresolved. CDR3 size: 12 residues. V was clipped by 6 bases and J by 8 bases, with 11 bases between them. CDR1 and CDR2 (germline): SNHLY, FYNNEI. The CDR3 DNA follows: TGTGCCAGCAGCCCCCCCCGAGATGAGCAGTTCTTC. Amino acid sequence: CASSPPRDEQFF.

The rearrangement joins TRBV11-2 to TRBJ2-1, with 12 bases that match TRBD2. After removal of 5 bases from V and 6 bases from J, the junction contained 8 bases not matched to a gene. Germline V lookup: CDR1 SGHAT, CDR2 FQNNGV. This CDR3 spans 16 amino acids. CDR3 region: CASSATTSGRFNEQFF. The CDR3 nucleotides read TGTGCCAGCAGCGCAACCACTAGCGGGAGGTTCAATGAGCAGTTCTTC.

The CDR3 reads CASSTPVRGNTIYF. The CDR3 nucleotides read TGTGCCAGCAGTACCCCCGTGAGAGGGAACACCATATATTTT. The rearrangement joins TRBV6-6 to TRBJ1-3, with D unclear. Germline-derived CDR1 and CDR2 are MNHNY and SVGAGI (reference sequence). This CDR3 contains 14 residues. Trimming took off 5 bases at V and 7 bases at J, with 15 bases between the two ends.

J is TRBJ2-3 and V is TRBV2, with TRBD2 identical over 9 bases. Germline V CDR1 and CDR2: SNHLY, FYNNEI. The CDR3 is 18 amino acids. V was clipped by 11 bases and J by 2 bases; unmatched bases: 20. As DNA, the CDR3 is TGTGCCTCCCAAAGAGGGCGGGGGGGTAACAAAAACACAGATACGCAGTATTTT. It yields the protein CASQRGRGGNKNTDTQYF.

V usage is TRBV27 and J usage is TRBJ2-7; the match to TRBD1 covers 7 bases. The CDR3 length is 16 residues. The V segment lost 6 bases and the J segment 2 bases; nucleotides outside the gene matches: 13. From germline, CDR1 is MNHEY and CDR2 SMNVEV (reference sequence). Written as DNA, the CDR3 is TGTGCCAGCAGGAGGGGGCGGACAGGAGCCACCTACGAGCAGTACTTC. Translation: CASRRGRTGATYEQYF.

The CDR3 loop is CASSPTPWGDQETQYF. The CDR3 bases are TGTGCCAGCAGCCCCACGCCTTGGGGGGACCAAGAGACCCAGTACTTC. The J gene is TRBJ2-5, the V gene TRBV9, with D possibly matching TRBD2 (6 bases). Germline CDR1 reads SGDLS; CDR2 reads YYNGEE. V lost 4 bases to trimming and J lost 0 bases, with 16 bases between them. The CDR3 length is 16 residues. The whole variable domain, filled in from reference TRBV9 and TRBJ2-5, reads DSGVTQTPKHLITATGQRVTLRCSPRSGDLSVYWYQQSLDQGLQFLIQYYNGEERAKGNILERFSAQQFPDLHSELNLSSLELGDSALYFCASSPTPWGDQETQYFGPGTRLLVL.

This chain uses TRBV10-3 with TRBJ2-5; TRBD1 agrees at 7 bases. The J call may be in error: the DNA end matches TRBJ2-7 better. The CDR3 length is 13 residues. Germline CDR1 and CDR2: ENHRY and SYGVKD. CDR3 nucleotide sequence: TGTGCCATCAGCTATGACAGGGCCAACGAGCAGTACTTC. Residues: CAISYDRANEQYF.

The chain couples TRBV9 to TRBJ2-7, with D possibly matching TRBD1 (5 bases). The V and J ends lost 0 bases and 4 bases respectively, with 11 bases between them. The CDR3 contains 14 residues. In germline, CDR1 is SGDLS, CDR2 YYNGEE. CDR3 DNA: TGTGCCAGCAGCGTAGGACCACAGGTGTACGAGCAGTACTTC. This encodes CASSVGPQVYEQYF.

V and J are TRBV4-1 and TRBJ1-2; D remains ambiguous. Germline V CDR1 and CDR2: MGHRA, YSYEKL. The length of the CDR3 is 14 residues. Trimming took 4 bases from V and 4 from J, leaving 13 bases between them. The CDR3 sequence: CASSPGEYGYGYTF. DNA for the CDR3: TGCGCCAGCAGCCCCGGAGAATATGGCTATGGCTACACCTTC.